The clone carrying this TCR beta chain came up once. Per the study methods: Quantification of nucleated cells was approximated via reference gene primer amplification. Some clones are missing from TCRdb's copy, which holds only in-frame ones; the method was immunoSEQ multiplex PCR. Clone size and V and J calls were adopted from that table, with D and trimming inferred from the DNA. The sample holds 40,000 or so clones; about nine tenths are singletons and the top ten take approximately 14%. The source of the sample is a study of blood T cell repertoires in COVID-19. Study background: The study drew acute and convalescent COVID-19 samples from the United States, Italy and Spain. PBMCs, B-cell-depleted T cells, or T cells were the source of the cDNA or gDNA that made up the material.

Trimming shortened V by 6 bases and J by 6 bases, and 12 bases separated the two germline ends. CDR3 length equals 12 residues. The germline CDR1 and CDR2 sequences are MNHNY and SVGAGI (reference sequence). The sequenced sample was peripheral blood. The chain uses TRBV6-6 and TRBJ2-7, with TRBD1 as a possible D gene (6 bases). This TCR derives from a human donor in a cohort sampled during active COVID-19. Written as DNA, the CDR3 is TGTGCCAGCAGCCGTACAGGGACCGAGCAGTACTTC. It specifies CASSRTGTEQYF.